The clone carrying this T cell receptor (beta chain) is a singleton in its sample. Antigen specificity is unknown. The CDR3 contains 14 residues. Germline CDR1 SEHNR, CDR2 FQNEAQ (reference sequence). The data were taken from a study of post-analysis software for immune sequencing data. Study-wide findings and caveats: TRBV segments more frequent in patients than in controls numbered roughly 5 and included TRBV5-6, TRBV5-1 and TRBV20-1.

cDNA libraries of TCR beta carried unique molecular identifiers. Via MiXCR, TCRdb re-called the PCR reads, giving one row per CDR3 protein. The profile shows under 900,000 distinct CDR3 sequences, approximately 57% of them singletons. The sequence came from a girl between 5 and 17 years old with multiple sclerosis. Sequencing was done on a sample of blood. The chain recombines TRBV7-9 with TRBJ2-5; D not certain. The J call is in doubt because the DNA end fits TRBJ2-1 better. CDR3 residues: CASSYSSSQETQFF. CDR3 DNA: TGTGCCAGCAGCTACAGTTCCTCCCAAGAGACCCAGTTCTTC.